This TCR beta chain was identified in a study of cytomegalovirus exposure and HLA in healthy donors. In the PCR, 60 Vbeta and 13 Jbeta primers were used. Profiled with immunoSEQ multiplex PCR; TCRdb holds only in-frame clones, not every one. The table includes about 110,000 clones, approximately 76% detected once. The CDR3 is made up of 14 amino acids. The germline V gene has CDR1 SGDLS and CDR2 YYNGEE. The V and J ends lost 4 bases and 1 base respectively, with 12 bases between them. This clone has only a few counts. This rearrangement joins TRBV9 to TRBJ2-7; D not certain. The clonotype originates from a woman in her 50s in good health and CMV-seropositive. Material: PBMCs. The CDR3 DNA sequence: TGTGCCAGCAGCCCCCTAGGCGGATCCTACGAGCAGTACTTC. This encodes CASSPLGGSYEQYF.